These T cell receptor beta chains were read from a single sample in a study of technical replicates of blood from a handful of donors. Sequencing used immunoSEQ multiplex PCR; TCRdb keeps in-frame clones, though not all of them. The sample consists of about 79,000 clones, under 95% of them appearing once. The sample comprised T cells isolated from PBMCs. These receptors came from a human donor in good health. Both conserved end residues are part of each CDR3. A D gene is named only where the DNA matches it firmly. Rows give clone size only sometimes, using once, few, many, or a class for an expanded clone.

D gene	J gene	V gene	clone size	CDR3 protein	CDR3 DNA
.	TRBJ2-6	TRBV5-4	.	CASSLMASVSSGANVLTF	TGTGCCAGCAGCTTGATGGCTAGCGTAAGCTCTGGGGCCAACGTCCTGACTTTC
TRBD1	TRBJ1-4	TRBV9	.	CASSADRGGEKLFF	TGTGCCAGCAGCGCGGACAGGGGCGGTGAAAAACTGTTTTTT
.	TRBJ1-4	TRBV2	once	CASSKDRLNEKLFF	TGTGCCAGCAGTAAAGACAGGTTGAATGAAAAACTGTTTTTT
.	TRBJ2-5	TRBV7-8	.	CASSVDSQETQYF	TGTGCCAGCAGCGTGGACAGCCAAGAGACCCAGTACTTC
.	TRBJ2-6	TRBV4-2	.	CASTPYSSGANVLTF	TGTGCCAGCACCCCGTACAGCTCTGGGGCCAACGTCCTGACTTTC
TRBD2	TRBJ2-1	TRBV2	.	CASRGGNSYNEQFF	TGTGCCAGCAGGGGAGGGAATTCCTACAATGAGCAGTTCTTC
.	TRBJ2-5	TRBV19	.	CASRQGGVETQYF	TGTGCCAGTAGACAGGGGGGGGTAGAGACCCAGTACTTC
.	TRBJ2-3	TRBV13	.	CASALSWIAGTSTDTQYF	TGTGCCAGTGCCCTTAGTTGGATTGCGGGAACTAGCACAGATACGCAGTATTTT
TRBD2	TRBJ2-7	TRBV4-1	.	CASSQDLAGGPVEQYF	TGCGCCAGCAGCCAAGATCTAGCGGGAGGGCCGGTCGAGCAGTACTTC
.	TRBJ1-5	TRBV28	.	CASMTVRSGSNQPQHF	TGTGCCAGCATGACGGTCCGTAGCGGTAGCAATCAGCCCCAGCATTTT
.	TRBJ1-1	TRBV5-1	.	CASDKGTEAFF	TGCGCCAGCGACAAGGGGACTGAAGCTTTCTTT
.	TRBJ1-1	TRBV28	.	CASSLLGANTEAFF	TGTGCCAGCAGTTTATTAGGGGCCAACACTGAAGCTTTCTTT
.	TRBJ1-1	TRBV30	.	CAWNRPNTEAFF	TGTGCCTGGAACAGACCGAACACTGAAGCTTTCTTT
.	TRBJ1-1	TRBV30	.	CAWTPHSNTEAFF	TGTGCCTGGACCCCTCACTCGAACACTGAAGCTTTCTTT
.	TRBJ2-1	TRBV7-9	.	CASSDTTSEEQFF	TGTGCCAGCAGCGATACGACGAGCGAGGAGCAGTTCTTC
.	TRBJ2-1	TRBV6-6	once	CASINLGGSEQFF	TGTGCCAGCATTAATCTCGGCGGAAGTGAGCAGTTCTTC
TRBD2	TRBJ2-7	TRBV11-3	.	CASSSPTSPYEQYF	TGTGCCAGCAGCTCGCCGACTAGCCCCTACGAGCAGTACTTC
.	TRBJ2-1	TRBV4-1	.	CASSQVGRGGLNEQFF	TGCGCCAGCAGCCAAGTGGGGCGGGGTGGCTTAAATGAGCAGTTCTTC
.	TRBJ1-1	TRBV2	.	CASSESGFGEGEAFF	TGTGCCAGCAGTGAATCGGGATTCGGTGAAGGTGAAGCTTTCTTT
.	TRBJ2-1	TRBV6-4	.	CASSLESFGSYNEQFF	TGTGCCAGCAGCCTAGAGAGTTTCGGGTCCTACAATGAGCAGTTCTTC
.	TRBJ2-4	TRBV4-1	.	CASSMGLRDNKNIQYF	TGCGCCAGCAGCATGGGTCTTCGGGACAATAAAAACATTCAGTACTTC
.	TRBJ1-1	TRBV4-1	few	CASSQDSRGTEAFF	TGCGCCAGCAGCCAAGATAGCCGGGGAACTGAAGCTTTCTTT
.	TRBJ1-2	TRBV30	.	CAWRERECYTF	TGTGCCTGGAGGGAGCGGGAATGCTACACCTTC
TRBD2	TRBJ2-1	TRBV7-8	.	CASRQRIGRASNEQFF	TGTGCCAGCAGACAAAGGATCGGGAGGGCCTCGAATGAGCAGTTCTTC
TRBD2	TRBJ2-3	TRBV6-1	.	CASRVRTSGTDTQYF	TGTGCCAGCCGTGTCAGGACTAGCGGCACAGATACGCAGTATTTT
TRBD2	TRBJ2-5	TRBV14	.	CASSQDNPRLAGDQETQYF	TGTGCCAGCAGCCAAGATAACCCCCGGCTAGCGGGGGACCAAGAGACCCAGTACTTC
TRBD2	TRBJ2-3	TRBV4-1	once	CASSQDELLAGTDTQYF	TGCGCCAGCAGCCAAGATGAATTGCTAGCGGGAACAGATACGCAGTATTTT
TRBD2	TRBJ2-1	TRBV10-3	.	CAIQGTSGDNEQFF	TGTGCCATCCAAGGGACTAGCGGGGACAATGAGCAGTTCTTC
TRBD1	TRBJ2-3	TRBV4-1	.	CASSQASTGGITDTQYF	TGCGCCAGCAGCCAGGCCTCGACAGGGGGCATCACAGATACGCAGTATTTT
TRBD2	TRBJ2-1	TRBV19	.	CASRLAGEGVNEQFF	TGTGCCAGTCGTCTAGCGGGGGAGGGGGTCAATGAGCAGTTCTTC
TRBD2	TRBJ2-1	TRBV27	once	CASSWAGGPTYNEQFF	TGTGCCAGCAGTTGGGCGGGAGGGCCAACCTACAATGAGCAGTTCTTC
TRBD2	TRBJ2-1	TRBV5-1	.	CASSVTSGRANLQDNEQFF	TGCGCCAGCAGTGTTACTAGCGGGAGGGCCAACTTGCAGGACAATGAGCAGTTCTTC
.	TRBJ1-5	TRBV5-4	.	CASSLYGNQPQHF	TGTGCCAGCAGCTTATATGGCAATCAGCCCCAGCATTTT
TRBD1	TRBJ2-7	TRBV6-1	.	CASSVGTGWPISYEQYF	TGTGCCAGCAGTGTCGGGACAGGGTGGCCGATTTCCTACGAGCAGTACTTC
.	TRBJ2-7	TRBV5-1	.	CASSLGTSDEQYF	TGCGCCAGCAGCCTTGGGACAAGTGACGAGCAGTACTTC
TRBD1	TRBJ1-3	TRBV28	.	CASSCYFWTGKAKEGNTIYF	TGTGCCAGCAGTTGCTATTTCTGGACAGGGAAAGCGAAGGAGGGAAACACCATATATTTT
.	TRBJ1-2	TRBV11-1	.	CASSFEGGYTF	TGTGCCAGCAGCTTTGAGGGTGGCTACACCTTC
TRBD1	TRBJ2-1	TRBV27	.	CASSSHSGGGKNEQFF	TGTGCCAGCAGTTCGCACTCAGGGGGCGGAAAGAATGAGCAGTTCTTC
.	TRBJ2-2	TRBV4-2	.	CASSQEPGQNTGELFF	TGTGCCAGCAGCCAAGAGCCGGGACAAAACACCGGGGAGCTGTTTTTT
TRBD1	TRBJ2-5	TRBV18	.	CASSPGQGGETQYF	TGTGCCAGCTCACCGGGACAGGGAGGGGAGACCCAGTACTTC
.	TRBJ1-1	TRBV29-1	once	CSVPSRAYSGEAFF	TGCAGCGTTCCCTCCAGGGCCTACTCGGGTGAAGCTTTCTTT
.	TRBJ2-1	TRBV2	.	CAPQGLAANEQFF	TGTGCCCCCCAGGGGCTAGCCGCGAATGAGCAGTTCTTC
TRBD2	TRBJ2-3	TRBV9	.	CASSASTSGGVDTQYF	TGTGCCAGCAGCGCATCGACTAGCGGGGGGGTAGATACGCAGTATTTT
TRBD1	TRBJ2-1	TRBV5-1	.	CASSLGTGDLNEQFF	TGCGCCAGCAGCTTGGGGACAGGGGATCTAAATGAGCAGTTCTTC
.	TRBJ1-6	TRBV5-1	.	CASSLEAGKYDSPLHF	TGCGCCAGCAGCTTAGAGGCCGGAAAATATGATTCACCCCTCCACTTT
.	TRBJ1-4	TRBV19	.	CASTKSQGREGEKLFF	TGTGCCAGTACCAAAAGTCAGGGCCGGGAGGGTGAAAAACTGTTTTTT
TRBD1	TRBJ2-5	TRBV5-1	.	CASSYGTEETQYF	TGCGCCAGCAGCTATGGGACAGAAGAGACCCAGTACTTC